This T cell receptor beta chain was profiled in a study of T cell changes during pregnancy in multiple sclerosis. Clones were sequenced by immunoSEQ multiplex PCR, and TCRdb holds only the in-frame ones, with some missing. The table has 70,000 to 95,000 clones, roughly nine tenths seen once. The CDR3 has 14 residues. The germline V gene encodes CDR1 SGHTA and CDR2 FQGNSA. Concerning this clone: Sequence at one end of the junction differs from germline and may be a read error.

The sample consisted of peripheral blood, taken in the second trimester of pregnancy. The chain links TRBV7-2 to TRBJ1-5; 8 bases map to TRBD1. This receptor was identified in a female donor in good health, enrolled as a control in a pregnancy study. The chain's CDR3 is CASSLDRGNQPQHF. In DNA, the CDR3 is TGTGCCAGCAGTTTAGACAGGGGTAATCAGCCCCAGCATTTT. Filled out from reference TRBV7-2 and TRBJ1-5, the complete variable domain reads GAGVSQSPSNKVTEKGKDVELRCDPISGHTALYWYRQSLGQGLEFLIYFQGNSAPDKSGLPSDRFSAERTGGSVSTLTIQRTQQEDSAVYLCASSLDRGNQPQHFGDGTRLSIL.